This TCR beta chain was sequenced during a study of T-cell reconstitution after alpha-beta-depleted transplantation in children. Study findings and constraints: Reportedly, only several hundred clones from non-depleted graft cells drove alpha-beta T-cell counts at about two months.

Researchers prepared the TCRbeta library using unique molecular identifiers, the study reports. One entry per CDR3 protein, called by TCRdb with MiXCR from the PCR reads. The top ten hold approximately 6% of the sample, which has around 240,000 distinct CDR3 sequences, under 9.5% seen once. The sample holds many counts of this clonotype. No antigen is known for it. This receptor was identified in a male patient between 10 and 17 years old who had a stem cell transplant for acute lymphoblastic leukemia, so the T cells may come from the graft donor. The source was PBMCs, mostly from graft donor cells, collected 180 days after TCRalphabeta/CD19-depleted stem cell transplant.

CDR3 region: CARDDSYEQYF. CDR3 sequence (DNA): TGTGCCAGAGATGACTCCTACGAGCAGTACTTC. The chain has TRBV11-3 and TRBJ2-7; D unclear. The germline CDR1 and CDR2 sequences are SGHNT and YENEEA. V was shortened by 9 bases and J by 0 bases, with 6 bases between the two germline ends. The CDR3 length is 11 residues.